Presented here are 28 T cell receptor beta chains from one specimen sequenced in a study of vaccination effects on CD4 cells after COVID-19. The method was immunoSEQ multiplex PCR; TCRdb's version includes in-frame clones alone and lacks a portion of them. This repertoire shows 30,000 to 35,000 clones, around 73% found once; its top ten account for roughly 27%. Their cognate antigens are unknown. Viral peptide pools were used in the ViraFEST assay to expand antigen-specific CD4+ T cells, and sequencing came afterward. At the end of 9 to 11 days of culture, CD4+ T cells were isolated. In the vaccine recipients, nucleocapsid antibodies were negative and there was no prior SARS-CoV-2 infection. The sample in question was CD4+ T cells from PBMCs cultured with HCoV-OC43 spike peptides, obtained before COVID-19 vaccination. The sample's subset: HCoV-OC43 spike overlapping peptide pool stimulation. The receptors come from a human donor who received a COVID-19 vaccine.

Comments on this clone: At one of its ends the junction is not consistent with the germline gene, which may arise from a read error. The chain is built from TRBV6-1 and TRBJ2-7; the match to TRBD1 covers 10 bases. The CDR3 extends over 13 amino acids. The V gene's germline CDR1 is MNHNS and CDR2 SASEGT. The CDR3 reads CASSEGGQGHMNF. The CDR3 DNA sequence: TGTGCCAGCAGTGAAGGGGGACAGGGGCATATGAACTTC.

This clone was observed a few times. The V gene is TRBV3-1 (or the pseudogene TRBV3-2), the J gene TRBJ1-4; D is uncertain. Between the trimmed V and J ends, which lost 2 bases and 0 bases, there was a span of 7 bases. Germline V gene lookup returns CDR1 LGHDT and CDR2 YNNKEL (reference sequence). The CDR3 extends over 15 amino acids. The chain's CDR3 is CASSQSDATNEKLFF. DNA for the CDR3: TGTGCCAGCAGCCAAAGTGACGCAACTAATGAAAAACTGTTTTTT.

The chain carries TRBV2 and TRBJ1-5; perhaps TRBD1 as D (6 bases). The V gene's germline CDR1 is SNHLY and CDR2 FYNNEI. The CDR3 loop spans 12 amino acids. V shed 6 bases and J shed 11 bases, with 14 bases lying between them. The chain's CDR3 is CASRGTIRTQHF. The CDR3 DNA reads TGTGCCAGCAGGGGGACAATACGTACCCAGCATTTT.

The gene calls are TRBV30 and TRBJ2-3; 10 bases are a match to TRBD2. Germline V gene data show CDR1 as GTSNPN and CDR2 as SVGIG (reference sequence). J gave up 2 bases and V 2 bases, and 7 bases lay outside the gene matches. CDR3 length equals 16 residues. The CDR3 is CAWSMRTSGYTDTQYF. The DNA for the CDR3 is TGTGCCTGGAGTATGAGGACTAGCGGATACACAGATACGCAGTATTTT.

The rearrangement joins TRBV5-1 to TRBJ2-2; 10 bases match TRBD2. Germline lookup yields CDR1 SGHRS and CDR2 YFSETQ. The CDR3 sequence is 17 residues long. The J segment lost 4 bases and the V segment lost 3 bases, leaving 9 bases of the junction unmatched. The CDR3 region is CASSSLGLAAFTGELFF. Written as DNA, the CDR3 is TGCGCCAGCAGCTCATTAGGACTAGCGGCTTTCACCGGGGAGCTGTTTTTT.

The rearrangement joins TRBV20-1 to TRBJ2-7, with D unresolved. This CDR3 comprises 12 residues. Germline V lookup: CDR1 DFQATT, CDR2 SNEGSKA (reference sequence). The ends were cut back, 3 bases at V and 0 bases at J, with 6 bases in the middle. CDR3 nucleotide sequence: TGCAGTGCTAGTCAGGACTCCTACGAGCAGTACTTC. This codes for CSASQDSYEQYF.

This chain links TRBV7-9 with TRBJ2-1; 7 bases map to TRBD1. The CDR3 loop spans 14 amino acids. V lost 5 bases to trimming and J lost 6 bases; unmatched junction nucleotides: 7. Per the germline V gene, CDR1 is SEHNR and CDR2 is FQNEAQ (reference sequence). In DNA, the CDR3 is TGTGCCAGCAGCGACACTGACAGGGCCAATGAGCAGTTCTTC. It encodes CASSDTDRANEQFF. Complete variable domain (other parts from reference TRBV7-9 and TRBJ2-1): DTGVSQNPRHKITKRGQNVTFRCDPISEHNRLYWYRQTLGQGPEFLTYFQNEAQLEKSRLLSDRFSAERPKGSFSTLEIQRTEQGDSAMYLCASSDTDRANEQFFGPGTRLTVL.

The chain carries TRBV5-1 and TRBJ2-1; no firm D call. Germline V gene sequence: CDR1 SGHRS, CDR2 YFSETQ. V dropped 2 bases and J dropped 1 base, with 10 bases sitting between them. This CDR3 region has 15 residues. Here the CDR3 DNA reads TGCGCCAGCAGCTTACATTTTTCGTCCTACAATGAGCAGTTCTTC. Its protein product is CASSLHFSSYNEQFF.

This rearrangement joins TRBV19 to TRBJ1-2, with TRBD1 identical over 10 bases. Germline CDR1 and CDR2: LNHDA and SQIVND (reference sequence). The CDR3 extends over 14 amino acids. V shed 6 bases and J 6 bases; nucleotides not matched to a gene: 7. This chain's CDR3 is CASRDGGTGDGYTF. DNA of the CDR3: TGTGCCAGTAGAGATGGGGGGACAGGGGATGGCTACACCTTC.

This clone was seen once. The rearrangement joins TRBV4-2 to TRBJ2-3, with 10 bases aligning to TRBD1. Per germline, CDR1 LGHNA and CDR2 YNFKEQ. The trim removed 3 bases at V and 3 bases at J, leaving 9 bases unmatched. The CDR3 consists of 17 residues. The DNA of the CDR3 is TGTGCCAGCAGCCACCCCCCTCCGGGACAGGGGACAGATACGCAGTATTTT. It yields the protein CASSHPPPGQGTDTQYF.

The chain is built from TRBV19 and TRBJ1-5; 12 nucleotides match TRBD1. Germline CDR1 LNHDA, CDR2 SQIVND (reference sequence). The J segment lost 6 bases and the V segment lost 4 bases, leaving 7 bases of the junction unmatched. The CDR3 consists of 16 residues. The CDR3 bases are TGTGCCAGTAGTACAGGGACAGGGGGCGGTGGTCAGCCCCAGCATTTT. Protein: CASSTGTGGGGQPQHF. Drawing the rest from reference TRBV19 and TRBJ1-5, the complete variable domain is DGGITQSPKYLFRKEGQNVTLSCEQNLNHDAMYWYRQDPGQGLRLIYYSQIVNDFQKGDIAEGYSVSREKKESFPLTVTSAQKNPTAFYLCASSTGTGGGGQPQHFGDGTRLSIL.

This rearrangement joins TRBV7-2 to TRBJ2-3; the D is unclear. V was clipped by 1 base and J by 6 bases, with 11 bases between them. CDR1 and CDR2 (germline): SGHTA, FQGNSA. The CDR3 loop spans 14 amino acids. The CDR3 reads CASSLEGMGDTQYF. DNA for the CDR3: TGTGCCAGCAGCTTAGAAGGGATGGGGGATACGCAGTATTTT.

This rearrangement joins TRBV9 to TRBJ1-4, with D perhaps TRBD1 (6 bases). Trimming removed 0 bases at V and 4 bases at J, with 7 bases between. This CDR3 has 14 residues. Germline lookup yields CDR1 SGDLS and CDR2 YYNGEE. The CDR3 loop reads CASSVGTVNEKLFF. Here the CDR3 DNA reads TGTGCCAGCAGCGTAGGGACAGTTAATGAAAAACTGTTTTTT.

The chain employs TRBV9 and TRBJ2-1; tentatively, D is TRBD1 or TRBD2 (5 bases each). V was trimmed by 2 bases and J by 4 bases, leaving 16 bases between them. Germline-derived CDR1 and CDR2 are SGDLS and YYNGEE. The CDR3 is made up of 16 amino acids. The CDR3: CASSVGLFGAYNEQFF. Here the CDR3 DNA reads TGTGCCAGCAGCGTTGGGCTGTTCGGGGCTTACAATGAGCAGTTCTTC.

The genes are TRBV6-2 or TRBV6-3 and TRBJ1-2, with D hard to call. Per germline, CDR1 MNHEY and CDR2 SVGEGT. Trimming took 2 bases from V and 7 from J, leaving 8 bases between them. The CDR3 has 12 amino acids. In DNA, the CDR3 is TGTGCCAGCAGTTACGGGCTACGTGGCTACACCTTC. The encoded protein is CASSYGLRGYTF.

This clone was observed a few times. The genes are TRBV2 and TRBJ1-1; D gene ambiguous. CDR1 and CDR2 from the germline V gene are SNHLY and FYNNEI. The CDR3 consists of 14 residues. Trimming took 5 bases from V and 0 from J, leaving 10 bases between them. CDR3 amino acids: CASSPLTMNTEAFF. For the CDR3, the DNA is TGTGCCAGCAGTCCCCTCACAATGAACACTGAAGCTTTCTTT.

J is TRBJ1-4 and V is TRBV6-6, with no clear D. Per the germline V gene, CDR1 is MNHNY and CDR2 is SVGAGI (reference sequence). CDR3 length: 14 residues. Trimming removed 6 bases from V and 10 bases from J, with 18 bases in between. CDR3 in DNA: TGTGCCAGCAGCCTAGGGAGTTCTATGGGAAAACTGTTTTTT. Translated: CASSLGSSMGKLFF.

This clone was seen more than once but under ten times. The genes are TRBV5-4 and TRBJ1-2; a weak D match, TRBD1 (5 bases). The CDR3 contains 16 residues. Germline V gives CDR1 SGHNT, CDR2 YYREEE (reference sequence). With 4 bases removed from V and 4 bases from J, the gap between germline ends came to 20 bases. CDR3 loop: CASSPSGGRAAYGYTF. CDR3 sequence (DNA): TGTGCCAGCAGCCCGAGCGGGGGGAGGGCCGCCTATGGCTACACCTTC.

This clone was seen just once. The chain joins TRBV9 to TRBJ2-1; no reliable D call. From germline, CDR1 is SGDLS and CDR2 YYNGEE. This CDR3 spans 12 amino acids. Trimming took 0 bases from V and 9 from J, leaving 7 bases between them. The CDR3, as DNA: TGTGCCAGCAGCGTAGTCCGCGGTGAGCAGTTCTTC. As protein: CASSVVRGEQFF.

There are a few counts of this clone. The CDR3 protein is CAWRLGTNYGYTF. In DNA form, the CDR3 reads TGTGCCTGGAGACTCGGGACTAACTATGGCTACACCTTC. This chain links TRBV30 with TRBJ1-2; D is uncertain. Per germline, CDR1 GTSNPN and CDR2 SVGIG (reference sequence). The CDR3 contains 13 residues. V was clipped by 3 bases and J by 0 bases, with 8 bases between them.

The V call is TRBV4-3, the J call TRBJ2-2, with 13 bases aligning to TRBD2. V was pared by 1 base and J by 6 bases, with 5 bases of the junction left unmatched. CDR1 and CDR2 (germline): LGHNA, YSLEER. The CDR3 is made up of 17 amino acids. The CDR3 is CASSQGRLAGGPGELFF. DNA of the CDR3: TGCGCCAGCAGCCAAGGTCGACTAGCGGGGGGCCCCGGGGAGCTGTTTTTT.

V and J are TRBV27 and TRBJ2-3; no definite D call. This CDR3 comprises 15 residues. V lost 2 bases, J lost 1 base, and 10 bases lay in between. In germline, CDR1 is MNHEY, CDR2 SMNVEV (reference sequence). The CDR3 here is CASSLRATRTDTQYF. CDR3 DNA: TGTGCCAGCAGTTTAAGGGCTACCCGCACAGATACGCAGTATTTT.

This clone was seen a handful of times. The chain is built from TRBV24-1 and TRBJ2-3; D remains ambiguous. Germline lookup yields CDR1 KGHDR and CDR2 SFDVKD. Trimming shortened V by 4 bases and J by 3 bases, and 7 bases separated the two germline ends. This CDR3 has 13 residues. Here the CDR3 DNA reads TGTGCCACCAGTGAAGATGGGACAGATACGCAGTATTTT. Protein product: CATSEDGTDTQYF.

The rearrangement uses TRBV19 and TRBJ1-2, with 9 positions matching TRBD1. V shed 5 bases and J 7 bases; nucleotides not matched to a gene: 8. Germline V gives CDR1 LNHDA, CDR2 SQIVND (reference sequence). The CDR3 has 14 amino acids. The CDR3 sequence is CASSVGTGSSGYTF. The CDR3 nucleotides are TGTGCCAGTAGTGTCGGGACAGGGAGCAGTGGCTACACCTTC.

The CDR3 region is CASSLGWRGEKLFF. DNA for the CDR3: TGTGCCAGCAGTTTAGGGTGGAGGGGTGAAAAACTGTTTTTT. This chain uses TRBV27 with TRBJ1-4, with D maybe TRBD1 (5 bases). The CDR3 runs 14 residues. V lost 2 bases to trimming and J lost 7 bases, with 11 bases between them. CDR1 MNHEY and CDR2 SMNVEV come from the germline V gene (reference sequence).

This chain links TRBV7-9 with TRBJ1-1; tentatively, D is TRBD1 (5 bases). The length of the CDR3 is 17 residues. V shed 4 bases and J shed 0 bases, with 18 bases lying between them. Germline CDR1 SEHNR, CDR2 FQNEAQ (reference sequence). The CDR3 DNA sequence: TGTGCCAGCAGCTCCGGTCTAAGTAGACAGTTGAACACTGAAGCTTTCTTT. Protein: CASSSGLSRQLNTEAFF. Complete variable domain (other parts from reference TRBV7-9 and TRBJ1-1): DTGVSQNPRHKITKRGQNVTFRCDPISEHNRLYWYRQTLGQGPEFLTYFQNEAQLEKSRLLSDRFSAERPKGSFSTLEIQRTEQGDSAMYLCASSSGLSRQLNTEAFFGQGTRLTVV.

The chain uses TRBV10-3 and TRBJ2-5, with TRBD2 matching over 7 bases. Germline loops: CDR1 ENHRY, CDR2 SYGVKD. The CDR3 totals 14 residues. Germline trimming cut 4 bases from V and 5 bases from J; bases unmatched to any gene: 7. CDR3 protein: CAISVGGSGETQYF. CDR3 DNA sequence: TGTGCCATCAGTGTAGGCGGGAGTGGGGAGACCCAGTACTTC.

The rearrangement joins TRBV30 to TRBJ2-1; D is possibly TRBD1 (5 bases). Germline V gene lookup returns CDR1 GTSNPN and CDR2 SVGIG (reference sequence). V lost 0 bases, J lost 1 base, and 16 bases lay in between. The CDR3 sequence is 17 residues long. In DNA, the CDR3 is TGTGCCTGGAGTGTACTTGGGGCAGTCAGTTCCTACAATGAGCAGTTCTTC. Translated: CAWSVLGAVSSYNEQFF.